This T cell receptor beta chain was documented in a study of T cell responses to AZD1222 COVID-19 vaccine. Sequencing used immunoSEQ multiplex PCR; TCRdb keeps in-frame clones, though not all of them. The sample records 100,000 to 150,000 clones, roughly 89% being singletons. Study-level points and caveats: A reported finding is that nearly half of spike-specific TCRs target unmutated variant regions. Seropositive AZD1222 recipients at baseline numbered only five or six. No repertoire was sampled before or during the peak T cell response, only after it.

Germline CDR1 is MNHEY and CDR2 is SVGAGI. V dropped 2 bases and J dropped 0 bases, with 11 bases sitting between them. The CDR3 loop spans 16 amino acids. In the case of this clone: Its antigen is unknown.

Source: peripheral blood, taken on day 0 of MenACWY control vaccination. The receptor's source is an adult in good health. The chain recombines TRBV6-5 with TRBJ1-3; maybe TRBD1 (5 bases). CDR3 protein: CASSYPGQGSGNTIYF. The DNA of the CDR3 is TGTGCCAGCAGTTACCCTGGCCAGGGCTCTGGAAACACCATATATTTT.